This TCR beta chain is from a study of PD-1 blockade in classical Hodgkin lymphoma. Study results and caveats: Baseline diversity in complete responders resembled that of newly diagnosed patients. Causes of the repertoire differences remain undefined, possibly disease activity or prior therapy. Anyone who began nivolumab under 1 year after ASCT was excluded.

This CDR3 has 13 amino acids. Trimming cost V 4 bases and J 9 bases, with 14 bases left between them. Germline V gene data show CDR1 as MGHRA and CDR2 as YSYEKL. TCRdb keeps only in-frame clones here, not all; method: immunoSEQ multiplex PCR. The sample has 25,000 or so clones, around 64% seen once; the top ten hold 15% to 20%. As concerns this clone: The antigen remains undetermined.

Each patient relapsed following autologous stem cell transplantation, and prior brentuximab vedotin exposure differed. The best responses consisted of complete response, partial response or progressive disease. The chain has TRBV4-1 and TRBJ2-3, with D perhaps assigned TRBD1 or TRBD2 (5 bases each). This material consisted of peripheral blood mononuclear cells (PBMCs), taken at baseline. This receptor was taken from a human donor with classical Hodgkin lymphoma. The chain's CDR3 is CASSPRRDLTQYF. CDR3 bases: TGCGCCAGCAGCCCAAGAAGGGACCTGACGCAGTATTTT.